The 16 T cell receptor beta chains below were found in one sample sequenced in a study of CD8 T cells in Susac syndrome. RNA, at roughly 0.45 to 1 ug, was reverse transcribed with random hexamers. A single record per CDR3 protein comes from TCRdb applying MiXCR to the immunoSEQ multiplex PCR reads. The repertoire holds over 100,000 distinct CDR3 sequences, with roughly 97% as singletons. The sample was CD4+ T cells from PBMCs. The receptors derive from a human donor in good health.

V and J are TRBV27 and TRBJ1-1; 7 nucleotides match TRBD1. Germline V gene sequence: CDR1 MNHEY, CDR2 SMNVEV (reference sequence). The CDR3 length is 13 residues. J was trimmed by 3 bases and V by 5 bases; bases with no gene match: 3. CDR3 coding DNA: TGTGCCAGCAGTATCGACAGGGACACTGAAGCTTTCTTT. Translation: CASSIDRDTEAFF.

The chain links TRBV29-1 to TRBJ2-7, with TRBD2 as a possible D gene (6 bases). The germline V gene has CDR1 SQVTM and CDR2 ANQGSEA. Deletions cut 3 bases from V and 3 bases from J, with 9 bases between. This CDR3 region has 12 residues. The CDR3 DNA is TGCAGCGTTGATGGGGGAGGCTACGAGCAGTACTTC. It encodes CSVDGGGYEQYF.

The rearrangement uses TRBV2 and TRBJ2-5, with D uncertain. The V and J ends lost 3 bases and 11 bases respectively, with 22 bases between them. The CDR3 totals 15 residues. Germline lookup yields CDR1 SNHLY and CDR2 FYNNEI. CDR3 sequence: CASSDGLKRRELQYF. In DNA form, the CDR3 reads TGTGCCAGCAGTGACGGTTTAAAGAGGAGAGAGCTTCAGTACTTC.

The table lists this clonotype with a count of one. The V and J genes are TRBV28 and TRBJ2-7; D perhaps matches TRBD2 (5 bases). Germline V CDR1 and CDR2: MDHEN, SYDVKM. The CDR3 is 16 residues long. V lost 5 bases and J 3 bases, leaving 20 bases between the germline ends. Here the CDR3 reads CASSASTGGSIYEQYF. Written as DNA, the CDR3 is TGTGCCAGCAGTGCATCCACCGGAGGTTCCATCTACGAGCAGTACTTC.

The chain uses TRBV4-2 and TRBJ2-2; 10 bases align to TRBD2. The CDR3 totals 16 residues. J gave up 6 bases and V 0 bases, and 4 bases lay outside the gene matches. Germline V CDR1 and CDR2: LGHNA, YNFKEQ. The CDR3 sequence is CASSQDNLAGAGELFF. CDR3 nucleotide sequence: TGTGCCAGCAGCCAAGATAACCTAGCGGGAGCCGGGGAGCTGTTTTTT.

The chain employs TRBV29-1 and TRBJ2-5, with 9 bases identical to TRBD1. The CDR3 runs to 13 residues. Germline assignment: CDR1 SQVTM and CDR2 ANQGSEA. V shed 4 bases, J shed 5 bases, and the junction held 5 bases outside the gene matches. The CDR3 DNA is TGCAGCGTTGCCGGGACAGGGCGGGAGACCCAGTACTTC. Translation gives CSVAGTGRETQYF.

V is TRBV9 and J is TRBJ2-1, with 7 bases fitting TRBD2. Germline CDR1 is SGDLS and CDR2 is YYNGEE. The V segment lost 4 bases and the J segment 0 bases; nucleotides outside the gene matches: 7. CDR3 length: 16 amino acids. CDR3 DNA: TGTGCCAGCAGCCTAAGACTAGCAAGCTCCTACAATGAGCAGTTCTTC. This gives the protein CASSLRLASSYNEQFF.

This rearrangement joins TRBV5-4 to TRBJ1-1, with TRBD1 matching over 7 bases. Trimming removed 5 bases from V and 5 bases from J; junction bases left unmatched: 12. This CDR3 is built from 15 residues. In germline, CDR1 is SGHNT, CDR2 YYREEE (reference sequence). The CDR3 sequence: CASRSQRQGGTEAFF. CDR3 DNA sequence: TGTGCCAGCAGGTCCCAACGACAGGGAGGGACTGAAGCTTTCTTT.

The V gene is TRBV3-1, the J gene TRBJ2-7, with 10 nucleotides matching TRBD2. The CDR3 consists of 14 residues. From germline, CDR1 is LGHDT and CDR2 YNNKEL (reference sequence). With V trimmed by 0 bases and J by 4 bases, 0 bases remained unmatched. The CDR3 is CASSQELAGYEQYF. CDR3 nucleotides: TGTGCCAGCAGCCAAGAACTAGCGGGGTACGAGCAGTACTTC.

V and J are TRBV5-1 and TRBJ2-6, with D possibly TRBD1 on 5 matching bases. Trimming removed 0 bases at V and 0 bases at J, with 7 bases between. CDR1 is SGHRS, CDR2 YFSETQ, per germline. The CDR3 covers 16 residues. CDR3: CASSLGQSSGANVLTF. CDR3 DNA sequence: TGCGCCAGCAGCTTGGGACAGAGCTCTGGGGCCAACGTCCTGACTTTC. The variable domain in full, completed from reference TRBV5-1 and TRBJ2-6, reads KAGVTQTPRYLIKTRGQQVTLSCSPISGHRSVSWYQQTPGQGLQFLFEYFSETQRNKGNFPGRFSGRQFSNSRSEMNVSTLELGDSALYLCASSLGQSSGANVLTFGAGSRLTVL.

The chain joins TRBV12-3 or TRBV12-4 to TRBJ2-1; D ambiguous. Trimming shortened V by 5 bases and J by 3 bases, and 8 bases separated the two germline ends. The CDR3 spans 13 residues. This CDR3 reads CASSTGFYNEQFF. The CDR3 coding sequence is TGTGCCAGCAGTACCGGGTTCTACAATGAGCAGTTCTTC.

The chain couples TRBV3-1 to TRBJ2-1; a possible D gene is TRBD2 (6 bases). Trimming shortened V by 4 bases and J by 10 bases, and 20 bases separated the two germline ends. The CDR3 length is 15 residues. Germline CDR1 is LGHDT and CDR2 is YNNKEL (reference sequence). CDR3 DNA sequence: TGTGCCAGCAGCCCGACCTTAAGGGGACTTCTGGAGCAGTTCTTC. Translating it yields CASSPTLRGLLEQFF.

The gene calls are TRBV23-1 and TRBJ1-2; 7 bases agree with TRBD1. TRBV23-1 is identified as an open reading frame with a role that is uncertain. V trimming: 7 bases; J trimming: 8 bases; junction bases outside the gene matches: 10. The CDR3 sequence is 13 residues long. DNA of the CDR3: TGCGCCAGCACCTGGGGGACAGCTCGCGGCTACACCTTC. It specifies CASTWGTARGYTF.

The gene calls are TRBV7-3 and TRBJ2-5; tentative D call: TRBD2 (5 bases). Per germline, CDR1 SGHTA and CDR2 FQGTGA. The CDR3 runs to 13 residues. Trimming took 5 bases from V and 2 from J, leaving 9 bases between them. CDR3 region: CASSQGRQETQYF. The CDR3, as DNA: TGTGCCAGCAGCCAAGGGAGACAAGAGACCCAGTACTTC.

This clonotype was observed a single time. V gene TRBV15 combines with J gene TRBJ2-5; TRBD2 agrees at 7 bases. The germline V gene encodes CDR1 LNHNV and CDR2 YYDKDF (reference sequence). This CDR3 spans 17 amino acids. V trimming: 0 bases; J trimming: 4 bases; junction bases outside the gene matches: 11. The CDR3: CATSRDLSLAEGETQYF. The CDR3 DNA reads TGTGCCACCAGCAGAGATCTAAGTCTAGCGGAGGGAGAGACCCAGTACTTC.

The chain combines TRBV30 with TRBJ2-1; D remains ambiguous. CDR1 is GTSNPN and CDR2 is SVGIG in the germline V gene (reference sequence). V lost 5 bases and J 6 bases, leaving 11 bases between the germline ends. This CDR3 spans 12 amino acids. CDR3: CAWGFGVNEQFF. The CDR3 DNA reads TGTGCCTGGGGTTTTGGCGTCAATGAGCAGTTCTTC.